These T cell receptor beta chains were read from a single sample in a study of identical twins. TCRdb reprocessed the 5' RACE reads with MiXCR, giving one entry per CDR3 protein. The sample comprises hundreds of thousands of distinct CDR3 sequences, approximately 8.3% of which are singletons, and 1.9% rests with the top ten. This same sample was also taken into another study, of yellow fever vaccine responses in identical twins.

Source material: memory (CD45RO+) T cells sorted from blood. The receptors were sampled from a woman younger than 30 in good health. Each CDR3 is given with its conserved first and last residue.

J | V | CDR3
TRBJ1-3 | TRBV7-2 | CASSPGGSGNTIYF
TRBJ2-3 | TRBV20-1 | CSAKGAGGITDTQYF
TRBJ1-2 | TRBV6-5 | CASSYVRGDYGYTF
TRBJ2-3 | TRBV12-3/TRBV12-4 | CASSDGGRTDTQYF
TRBJ2-3 | TRBV18 | CASSPLGRGSTDTQYF
TRBJ1-4 | TRBV14 | CASSHIGATNEKLFF
TRBJ1-4 | TRBV24-1 | CATSDRRSNRNEKLFF
TRBJ2-1 | TRBV6-1 | CASRGWTLEHNEQFF
TRBJ1-2 | TRBV15 | CATSSQAGASYGYTF
TRBJ2-5 | TRBV20-1 | CSARNPPDPGETQYF
TRBJ2-5 | TRBV15 | CATSREDGGRETQYF
TRBJ2-7 | TRBV19 | CASSMGREKPYEQYF
TRBJ2-4 | TRBV3-1 | CASSQGVTSGQNIQYF
TRBJ2-7 | TRBV11-2 | CASRAVIGAEQYF
TRBJ2-1 | TRBV9 | CASSPGASGRVNEQFF
TRBJ2-1 | TRBV18 | CASSPPGTGDNEQFF
TRBJ1-2 | TRBV29-1 | CSVELVTATENGYTF
TRBJ2-1 | TRBV11-2 | CASSPGQYNEQFF
TRBJ2-2 | TRBV25-1 | CASSHRGQDTGELFF
TRBJ2-3 | TRBV19 | CASSRGTPGTDTQYF
TRBJ2-5 | TRBV29-1 | CSVDRGTGETQYF
TRBJ2-5 | TRBV7-2 | CASSSTGTQETQYF
TRBJ1-6 | TRBV5-1 | CASSLRDYNSPLHF
TRBJ2-3 | TRBV7-3 | CASSPTSGGISDTQYF
TRBJ2-1 | TRBV7-2 | CASSSRQGRGNEQFF
TRBJ2-5 | TRBV27 | CASSYLRGETQYF
TRBJ2-7 | TRBV20-1 | CSAREVLALTYEQYF
TRBJ2-7 | TRBV7-2 | CASSWFGGQTYEQYF
TRBJ1-5 | TRBV4-3 | CASSQDTYSGDQPQHF
TRBJ2-1 | TRBV6-2/TRBV6-3 | CASSYSLLRQRPSTRINEQFF
TRBJ2-3 | TRBV9 | CASSVVAGSGADTQYF
TRBJ2-7 | TRBV11-2 | CASSLLKGLAELAYEQYF
TRBJ2-1 | TRBV12-3/TRBV12-4 | CASSSRTSGIYNEQFF
TRBJ2-7 | TRBV7-9 | CASSFSTGADEQYF
TRBJ1-6 | TRBV13 | CASSLGQGRGNSPLHF
TRBJ2-3 | TRBV29-1 | CSVDWGQRSTDTQYF
TRBJ2-6 | TRBV5-1 | CASSLGGTASGANVLTF
TRBJ2-7 | TRBV20-1 | CSGGGQGTGEQYF
TRBJ1-3 | TRBV12-3/TRBV12-4 | CASSLGTGTIYF
TRBJ2-1 | TRBV20-1 | CSAMPGLAGFYEQFF
TRBJ2-5 | TRBV12-3/TRBV12-4 | CASRAAGGLRETQYF
TRBJ2-7 | TRBV29-1 | CSVKISYEQYF
TRBJ1-2 | TRBV29-1 | CSVFAGLSYGYTF
TRBJ2-1 | TRBV6-2/TRBV6-3 | CASSYPRLAGGPGSYNEQFF
TRBJ2-5 | TRBV5-1 | CASRQTPGQQETQYF
TRBJ2-2 | TRBV9 | CASSVVVDTGELFF
TRBJ2-5 | TRBV14 | CASSQDFDRDQETQYF
TRBJ2-7 | TRBV4-3 | CASSQDLSSVEQYF
TRBJ2-3 | TRBV20-1 | CSARDRLAGTDTQYF
TRBJ2-7 | TRBV7-2 | CASSQGGSSSYEQYF
TRBJ2-5 | TRBV7-8 | CASSDRGRGGETQYF
TRBJ2-7 | TRBV29-1 | CSALRDLEQYF
TRBJ1-6 | TRBV9 | CASSVGDNPLSPLHF
TRBJ2-2 | TRBV12-3/TRBV12-4 | CASSPQTAANTGELFF
TRBJ1-1 | TRBV28 | CASSLRQTGDTEAFF
TRBJ2-6 | TRBV6-1 | CASRPPGAGANVLTF
TRBJ2-7 | TRBV28 | CASRSPGQGYEQYF